These 28 T cell receptor beta chains were all obtained from the same sample, sequenced in a study of blood T cell repertoires in COVID-19. Clones were read by immunoSEQ multiplex PCR, and TCRdb kept only the in-frame ones, dropping some. The table includes tens of thousands of clones, roughly 84% detected once. What was sequenced was peripheral blood. These receptors were obtained from an older woman with acute or convalescent COVID-19.

The chain employs TRBV27 and TRBJ1-5, with TRBD1 as a possible D gene (5 bases). The germline V and J ends were trimmed by 2 bases and 5 bases, with 16 bases remaining between them. There are 16 residues in the CDR3. Germline lookup yields CDR1 MNHEY and CDR2 SMNVEV (reference sequence). CDR3 protein: CASSLAYSGLDQPQHF. The CDR3 DNA is TGTGCCAGCAGTTTAGCTTATTCAGGGTTGGATCAGCCCCAGCATTTT.

The rearrangement joins TRBV6-4 to TRBJ1-5; 9 nucleotides align to TRBD1. J lost 2 bases, V lost 7 bases, and 6 bases had no gene match. This CDR3 has 15 amino acids. Per the germline V gene, CDR1 is MRHNA and CDR2 is SNTAGT. CDR3 residues: CASTRTGEGNQPQHF. CDR3 DNA: TGTGCCAGCACGAGGACAGGGGAAGGCAATCAGCCCCAGCATTTT.

This clone was seen just once. J is TRBJ2-2 and V is TRBV5-6, with D possibly matching TRBD2 (5 bases). This CDR3 contains 15 residues. Germline CDR1 reads SGHDT; CDR2 reads YYEEEE. V lost 2 bases, J lost 0 bases, and 8 bases lay in between. The CDR3 nucleotides are TGTGCCAGCAGCTTCCTGGACTCGAACACCGGGGAGCTGTTTTTT. Residues: CASSFLDSNTGELFF.

The chain uses TRBV30 and TRBJ1-6; D remains unclear. CDR1 GTSNPN and CDR2 SVGIG come from the germline V gene (reference sequence). V was shortened by 0 bases and J by 2 bases, with 8 bases between the two germline ends. The length of the CDR3 is 15 residues. The CDR3 DNA is TGTGCCTGGAGTGTACAGCTCACCTATAATTCACCCCTCCACTTT. Its translation is CAWSVQLTYNSPLHF. The full variable domain, completed using reference TRBV30 and TRBJ1-6, is SQTIHQWPATLVQPVGSPLSLECTVEGTSNPNLYWYRQAAGRGLQLLFYSVGIGQISSEVPQNLSASRPQDRQFILSSKKLLLSDSGFYLCAWSVQLTYNSPLHFGNGTRLTVT.

Note on this clone: Other DNA sequences in the sample encode the same CDR3. The chain joins TRBV5-1 to TRBJ1-5; 10 bases align to TRBD1. The CDR3 spans 15 residues. Germline CDR1 reads SGHRS; CDR2 reads YFSETQ. V dropped 4 bases and J dropped 0; count of bases not matched to a gene: 1. The CDR3 DNA reads as TGCGCCAGCAGCCGGACAGGGGGTAGCAATCAGCCCCAGCATTTT. Its translation: CASSRTGGSNQPQHF.

The V gene is TRBV6-5, the J gene TRBJ1-4; 7 bases map to TRBD1. Germline V CDR1 and CDR2: MNHEY, SVGAGI. The V and J ends lost 5 bases and 7 bases, in that order; junction bases with no gene match: 10. The CDR3 runs 15 residues. The CDR3 loop is CASSPGGQGGEKLFF. For the CDR3, the DNA is TGTGCCAGCAGTCCGGGGGGGCAGGGGGGTGAAAAACTGTTTTTT.

The rearrangement links TRBV7-3 to TRBJ1-2, with D uncertain. This CDR3 is built from 14 residues. Trimming removed 5 bases at V and 8 bases at J, with 18 bases between. Germline CDR1 SGHTA, CDR2 FQGTGA. The CDR3 nucleotides read TGTGCCAGCAGCACGACACCACCCGATGTGGGCTACACCTTC. Residues: CASSTTPPDVGYTF.

The chain employs TRBV3-1 (or the pseudogene TRBV3-2) and TRBJ1-2; TRBD1 might be the D (6 bases). The CDR3 consists of 15 residues. Trimming left V 3 bases short and J 3 bases short, with 14 bases between. Germline V CDR1 and CDR2: LGHDT, YNNKEL (reference sequence). The CDR3 loop is CASSQGGGIYYGYTF. The CDR3 region has the DNA TGTGCCAGCAGCCAGGGCGGGGGCATTTACTATGGCTACACCTTC.

This clone appeared once. V gene TRBV5-1 combines with J gene TRBJ2-1, with 10 nucleotides matching TRBD1. CDR1 and CDR2 from the germline V gene are SGHRS and YFSETQ. The CDR3 runs to 14 residues. V gave up 4 bases and J gave up 7 bases; unmatched junction bases: 5. CDR3: CASSLGQGTNEQFF. In DNA form, the CDR3 reads TGCGCCAGCAGCCTGGGACAGGGGACAAATGAGCAGTTCTTC.

V is TRBV5-1 and J is TRBJ2-3; 7 bases are a match to TRBD2. CDR3 length: 17 amino acids. The junction had 9 bases not matched to a gene; V was cut back by 1 base and J by 1 base. Germline CDR1 and CDR2: SGHRS and YFSETQ. The CDR3 sequence: CASSLMGGGTRTDTQYF. As DNA, the CDR3 is TGCGCCAGCAGCTTGATGGGCGGGGGAACCCGCACAGATACGCAGTATTTT.

The chain has TRBV7-2 and TRBJ2-7; D perhaps matches TRBD2 (7 bases). V lost 0 bases and J lost 6, with 12 bases in between. The CDR3 loop spans 14 amino acids. CDR1 is SGHTA, CDR2 FQGNSA, per germline. CDR3 sequence: CASSLAGGPFEQYF. DNA for the CDR3: TGTGCCAGCAGCTTAGCGGGGGGGCCCTTCGAGCAGTACTTC.

This sequence joins TRBV6-5 and TRBJ2-7, with 10 bases that match TRBD2. The J segment lost 0 bases and the V segment lost 6 bases, leaving 2 bases of the junction unmatched. Germline V gene data show CDR1 as MNHEY and CDR2 as SVGAGI. The CDR3 loop spans 14 amino acids. CDR3 residues: CASRRTSGSYEQYF. CDR3 in DNA: TGTGCCAGCAGGCGGACTAGCGGCTCCTACGAGCAGTACTTC.

The V call is TRBV2, the J call TRBJ1-2; the D gene is possibly TRBD1 (5 bases). The V gene's germline CDR1 is SNHLY and CDR2 FYNNEI. The CDR3 spans 16 residues. The V gene lost 9 bases and the J gene lost 6 bases, with 26 bases spanning the gap. CDR3 nucleotides: TGTGCCAGAACAAAAAAAGCAGGGTTTAGGGAAGATGGCTACACCTTC. Its translation: CARTKKAGFREDGYTF. Looking up the rest from reference TRBV2 and TRBJ1-2 gives the full variable domain: EPEVTQTPSHQVTQMGQEVILRCVPISNHLYFYWYRQILGQKVEFLVSFYNNEISEKSEIFDDQFSVERPDGSNFTLKIRSTKLEDSAMYFCARTKKAGFREDGYTFGSGTRLTVV.

The chain employs TRBV5-1 and TRBJ2-1, with 10 bases fitting TRBD2. The CDR3 length is 15 residues. Germline assignment: CDR1 SGHRS and CDR2 YFSETQ. V shed 3 bases, J shed 8 bases, and the junction held 8 bases outside the gene matches. The CDR3 bases are TGCGCCAGCAGCTCTCGGGCTAGCGGGGGCGATGAGCAGTTCTTC. Translated, it gives CASSSRASGGDEQFF.

Remarks on this clone: A junction boundary mismatches the germline segment, possibly from a read error. Other DNA sequences from this sample encode an identical CDR3 as well. The chain has TRBV5-1 and TRBJ1-6; D ambiguous. Per the germline V gene, CDR1 is SGHRS and CDR2 is YFSETQ. The CDR3 totals 15 residues. The CDR3 region has the DNA TGCGCCAGCAGCTTGGTGCAGGTTGATAATTCACCTCTCCACTTT. It codes for CASSLVQVDNSPLHF.

The rearrangement links TRBV18 to TRBJ1-4; D is unresolved. The CDR3 runs 17 residues. In germline, CDR1 is KGHSH, CDR2 LQKENI. Between the trimmed V and J ends, which lost 5 bases and 0 bases, there was a span of 16 bases. Written as DNA, the CDR3 is TGTGCCAGCTCATCACAGCTCAACTCTGCAACTAATGAAAAACTGTTTTTT. This encodes CASSSQLNSATNEKLFF. The full variable domain, completed using reference TRBV18 and TRBJ1-4, is NAGVMQNPRHLVRRRGQEARLRCSPMKGHSHVYWYRQLPEEGLKFMVYLQKENIIDESGMPKERFSAEFPKEGPSILRIQQVVRGDSAAYFCASSSQLNSATNEKLFFGSGTQLSVL.

The gene calls are TRBV10-3 and TRBJ1-1, with D uncertain. The germline CDR1 and CDR2 sequences are ENHRY and SYGVKD. V lost 9 bases and J lost 0, with 8 bases in between. CDR3 length equals 12 residues. CDR3 residues: CAISGMNTEAFF. The CDR3 coding sequence is TGTGCCATTTCCGGGATGAACACTGAAGCTTTCTTT.

The rearrangement joins TRBV6-4 to TRBJ1-3, with D perhaps TRBD1 (6 bases). This CDR3 has 19 amino acids. Germline-derived CDR1 and CDR2 are MRHNA and SNTAGT. Between the trimmed V and J ends, which lost 8 bases and 4 bases, there was a span of 30 bases. CDR3 sequence reads: CASASERGTRANPGNTIYF. In DNA form, the CDR3 reads TGTGCCAGCGCCTCTGAGAGGGGGACGCGGGCTAACCCAGGAAACACCATATATTTT.

This chain connects TRBV29-1 to TRBJ1-1, with D unclear. The CDR3 consists of 13 residues. Per germline, CDR1 SQVTM and CDR2 ANQGSEA. V was clipped by 0 bases and J by 5 bases, with 10 bases between them. The CDR3 region is CSVEDRSETEAFF. The CDR3 DNA reads as TGCAGCGTTGAAGATCGGTCGGAGACTGAAGCTTTCTTT.

This CDR3 reads CASSEGGVNGYTF. DNA of the CDR3: TGTGCCAGCAGTGAAGGGGGGGTGAATGGCTACACCTTC. The J gene is TRBJ1-2, the V gene TRBV6-1, with a tentative D call TRBD1 (5 bases). The germline V and J ends were trimmed by 1 base and 6 bases, with 9 bases remaining between them. Looked up from germline, CDR1 is MNHNS and CDR2 is SASEGT. The length of the CDR3 is 13 residues.

The chain recombines TRBV12-3 or TRBV12-4 with TRBJ2-3; D not certain. Trimming took off 4 bases at V and 0 bases at J, with 5 bases between the two ends. The CDR3 has 13 residues. The chain's CDR3 is CASSSPSTDTQYF. CDR3 in DNA: TGTGCCAGCAGTTCTCCTAGCACAGATACGCAGTATTTT.

This clone was seen a few times. The same CDR3 arises from other DNA sequences in this sample as well. The V and J genes are TRBV5-1 and TRBJ2-7, with TRBD1 identical over 8 bases. The CDR3 spans 15 residues. The junction had 6 bases not matched to a gene; V was cut back by 4 bases and J by 0 bases. Germline lookup yields CDR1 SGHRS and CDR2 YFSETQ. The DNA of the CDR3 is TGCGCCAGCAGCCCCGGAGGGACAGGCTCCTACGAGCAGTACTTC. Its translation is CASSPGGTGSYEQYF.

The V call is TRBV10-3, the J call TRBJ1-1; 7 nucleotides agree with TRBD1. This CDR3 region has 15 residues. Trimming cost V 4 bases and J 0 bases; bases outside gene matches: 5. Germline lookup yields CDR1 ENHRY and CDR2 SYGVKD. The CDR3 DNA reads TGTGCCATCAGTGCGGGGGACAGACTGAACACTGAAGCTTTCTTT. It encodes CAISAGDRLNTEAFF.

J is TRBJ2-7 and V is TRBV7-2; TRBD1 agrees at 9 bases. Germline assignment: CDR1 SGHTA and CDR2 FQGNSA. J gave up 0 bases and V 3 bases, and 6 bases lay outside the gene matches. The CDR3 sequence is 16 residues long. The CDR3 DNA sequence: TGTGCCAGCAGCTTGGTTACAGGGGGCGTCTCCTACGAGCAGTACTTC. It specifies CASSLVTGGVSYEQYF.

V is TRBV6-2 or TRBV6-3 and J is TRBJ2-5, with D unclear. CDR3 length: 12 amino acids. V lost 4 bases and J 5 bases, leaving 8 bases between the germline ends. CDR1 is MNHEY and CDR2 is SVGEGT in the germline V gene. The CDR3 nucleotides read TGTGCCAGCAGTTCCACAGTGGAGACCCAGTACTTC. Protein sequence: CASSSTVETQYF.

This chain uses TRBV2 with TRBJ2-1; 11 nucleotides align to TRBD2. There are 16 residues in the CDR3. J was trimmed by 6 bases and V by 5 bases; bases with no gene match: 9. Germline V gives CDR1 SNHLY, CDR2 FYNNEI. The CDR3 sequence is CASSQTSSGGANEQFF. For the CDR3, the DNA is TGTGCCAGCAGTCAGACTAGTAGCGGGGGGGCCAATGAGCAGTTCTTC.

The chain has TRBV5-1 and TRBJ1-2, with TRBD1 identical over 9 bases. Germline V gene sequence: CDR1 SGHRS, CDR2 YFSETQ. The V segment lost 0 bases and the J segment 5 bases; nucleotides outside the gene matches: 8. This CDR3 is built from 16 residues. In DNA form, the CDR3 reads TGCGCCAGCAGCTTGGCCCAAGTGGACAGGGGATATGGCTACACCTTC. It codes for CASSLAQVDRGYGYTF.

This chain links TRBV10-2 with TRBJ1-3, with TRBD1 matching over 7 bases. The CDR3 is 15 residues long. The germline CDR1 and CDR2 sequences are WSHSY and SAAADI. The V gene end was trimmed by 6 bases and the J gene end by 0 bases; junction bases not matched to a gene: 5. Here the CDR3 reads CASRATGNSGNTIYF. The CDR3 coding sequence is TGCGCCAGCAGAGCGACAGGGAACTCTGGAAACACCATATATTTT.